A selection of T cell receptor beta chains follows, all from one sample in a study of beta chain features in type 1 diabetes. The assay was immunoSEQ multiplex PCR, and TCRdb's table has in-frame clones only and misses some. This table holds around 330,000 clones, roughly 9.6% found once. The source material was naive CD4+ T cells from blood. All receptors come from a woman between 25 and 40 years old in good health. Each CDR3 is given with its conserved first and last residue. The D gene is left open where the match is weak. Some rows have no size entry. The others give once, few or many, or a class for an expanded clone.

CDR3nt: TGTGCCAGCAGCGTAGACTCCCAAGAGACCCAGTACTTC
CDR3aa: CASSVDSQETQYF
v_gene: TRBV9
d_gene: NA
abundance: NA
j_gene: TRBJ2-5

CDR3nt: TGTGCCAGCTCACCTACAGGGGCCCAAGAGACCCAGTACTTC
CDR3aa: CASSPTGAQETQYF
v_gene: TRBV18
d_gene: TRBD1
abundance: NA
j_gene: TRBJ2-5

CDR3nt: TGTGCCAGCTCACCGGGGACTAGCGGGACCTACGAGCAGTACTTC
CDR3aa: CASSPGTSGTYEQYF
v_gene: TRBV18
d_gene: TRBD2
abundance: NA
j_gene: TRBJ2-7

CDR3nt: TGTGCCAGCAGCGGCACCAGGGGGATGCTAGCGGGAGTATCCGAGCAGTACTTC
CDR3aa: CASSGTRGMLAGVSEQYF
v_gene: TRBV7-2
d_gene: TRBD2
abundance: few
j_gene: TRBJ2-7

CDR3nt: TGTGCCAGCAGCCTCGACAGGGTCCACGAGCAGTACTTC
CDR3aa: CASSLDRVHEQYF
v_gene: TRBV28
d_gene: TRBD1
abundance: few
j_gene: TRBJ2-7

CDR3nt: TGCAGCGCCCCCGGGACTAGCGGGACCGATGAGCAGTTCTTC
CDR3aa: CSAPGTSGTDEQFF
v_gene: TRBV29-1
d_gene: TRBD2
abundance: few
j_gene: TRBJ2-1

CDR3nt: TGCGCCAGCAGCTATTCTAGCGGAGTAGGCCCAGATACGCAGTATTTT
CDR3aa: CASSYSSGVGPDTQYF
v_gene: TRBV5-1
d_gene: TRBD2
abundance: few
j_gene: TRBJ2-3

CDR3nt: TGTGCCAGCAGCCCGACGGGTAATGAGCAGTTCTTC
CDR3aa: CASSPTGNEQFF
v_gene: TRBV6-6
d_gene: NA
abundance: few
j_gene: TRBJ2-1

CDR3nt: TGTGCCAGCAGCTTTGGTATAGCGGGAGGGGCAGATACGCAGTATTTT
CDR3aa: CASSFGIAGGADTQYF
v_gene: TRBV7-2
d_gene: TRBD2
abundance: few
j_gene: TRBJ2-3

CDR3nt: TGTGCCAGCAGTTTATCTCCGGGACAGGGGGCGGACGAGCAGTACTTC
CDR3aa: CASSLSPGQGADEQYF
v_gene: TRBV28
d_gene: TRBD1
abundance: few
j_gene: TRBJ2-7

CDR3nt: TGTGCCAGCAGCTTAGCGGGAGTGGGCGGAAACATTCAGTACTTC
CDR3aa: CASSLAGVGGNIQYF
v_gene: TRBV7-2
d_gene: NA
abundance: few
j_gene: TRBJ2-4

CDR3nt: TGTGCCTGGAGTGACAGGACCTACGAGCAGTACTTC
CDR3aa: CAWSDRTYEQYF
v_gene: TRBV30
d_gene: NA
abundance: NA
j_gene: TRBJ2-7

CDR3nt: TGTGCCAGCAGTAGCGTTGAGCAGTTCTTC
CDR3aa: CASSSVEQFF
v_gene: TRBV28
d_gene: NA
abundance: few
j_gene: TRBJ2-1

CDR3nt: TGTGCCTGGAGTGGAGGGGGGGGTGGCTACACCTTC
CDR3aa: CAWSGGGGGYTF
v_gene: TRBV30
d_gene: NA
abundance: NA
j_gene: TRBJ1-2

CDR3nt: TGTGCCAGCAGCTTACGACAGGTTACCACCGGGGAGCTGTTTTTT
CDR3aa: CASSLRQVTTGELFF
v_gene: TRBV7-2
d_gene: NA
abundance: few
j_gene: TRBJ2-2

CDR3nt: TGTGCCAGCAGCGTGGAAGGGGTATCTCTAGCCAAAAACATTCAGTACTTC
CDR3aa: CASSVEGVSLAKNIQYF
v_gene: TRBV7-9
d_gene: NA
abundance: NA
j_gene: TRBJ2-4

CDR3nt: TGCGCCAGCAGCCAAGATCGGTCTAGCGGGAGGCCCCTTTCCTACAATGAGCAGTTCTTC
CDR3aa: CASSQDRSSGRPLSYNEQFF
v_gene: TRBV4-3
d_gene: TRBD2
abundance: NA
j_gene: TRBJ2-1

CDR3nt: TGTGCCTCCCGGAGCGGGGACCGGGAGACCCAGTACTTC
CDR3aa: CASRSGDRETQYF
v_gene: TRBV30
d_gene: TRBD2
abundance: NA
j_gene: TRBJ2-5

CDR3nt: TGCGCCAGCAGCCTGCTCCCGAGAAGATCAGGTGAGCAGTTCTTC
CDR3aa: CASSLLPRRSGEQFF
v_gene: TRBV5-1
d_gene: NA
abundance: NA
j_gene: TRBJ2-1

CDR3nt: TGTGCCAGCAGCTTAACTTTCCAGGGAAGCAATGAGCAGTTCTTC
CDR3aa: CASSLTFQGSNEQFF
v_gene: TRBV7-9
d_gene: NA
abundance: NA
j_gene: TRBJ2-1

CDR3nt: TGTGCCAGCAGTGAAGCCTTTGCGAACAATGAGCAGTTCTTC
CDR3aa: CASSEAFANNEQFF
v_gene: TRBV2
d_gene: NA
abundance: NA
j_gene: TRBJ2-1

CDR3nt: TGTGCCAGCGGCCCCGTGAATACGCAGTATTTT
CDR3aa: CASGPVNTQYF
v_gene: TRBV27
d_gene: NA
abundance: few
j_gene: TRBJ2-3

CDR3nt: TGTGCCAGCAGTTCTGTCTTGGGCGGCTACACCTTC
CDR3aa: CASSSVLGGYTF
v_gene: TRBV27
d_gene: NA
abundance: few
j_gene: TRBJ1-2

CDR3nt: TGCGCCAGCAGCGATGGCGGGAGAGATGAGCAGTTCTTC
CDR3aa: CASSDGGRDEQFF
v_gene: TRBV5-1
d_gene: TRBD2
abundance: few
j_gene: TRBJ2-1

CDR3nt: TGTGCCTGGAGTGTACGTGTCGGGAATGAGCAGTTCTTC
CDR3aa: CAWSVRVGNEQFF
v_gene: TRBV30
d_gene: NA
abundance: once
j_gene: TRBJ2-1

CDR3nt: TGTGCCAGCAGCTTCGGACAGGGAGGCTACACCTTC
CDR3aa: CASSFGQGGYTF
v_gene: TRBV7-2
d_gene: TRBD1
abundance: few
j_gene: TRBJ1-2

CDR3nt: TGCGCCAGCTACAGGGTCGGGGAGCTGTTTTTT
CDR3aa: CASYRVGELFF
v_gene: TRBV4-3
d_gene: NA
abundance: NA
j_gene: TRBJ2-2

CDR3nt: TGCGCCAGCAGCTTGTCCCGGACAGGGGTAGGGTACGAGCAGTACTTC
CDR3aa: CASSLSRTGVGYEQYF
v_gene: TRBV5-1
d_gene: TRBD1
abundance: NA
j_gene: TRBJ2-7